This TCR beta chain was recorded in a study of long-term antiretroviral therapy in people with HIV. Treated in the United States were all of the participants with HIV. Running of the v3.0 immunoSEQ assay took place at survey level. Sequencing used immunoSEQ multiplex PCR; TCRdb keeps in-frame clones, though not all of them. Of tens of thousands of clones listed, under 85% were seen once; the top ten hold about 17%. This material consisted of unsorted PBMCs, taken 0.5 years before starting antiretroviral therapy. The source of this sequence is a man aged 40-49 years with HIV.

CDR3 nucleotide sequence: TGTGCCAGCAGCCCCGGACGGTACTCTGGAAACACCATATATTTT. This encodes CASSPGRYSGNTIYF. The gene calls are TRBV2 and TRBJ1-3, with D hard to call. The CDR3 sequence is 15 residues long. The germline V and J ends were trimmed by 6 bases and 0 bases, with 12 bases remaining between them. The germline CDR1 and CDR2 sequences are SNHLY and FYNNEI.